This T cell receptor beta chain was recovered during a study of post-analysis software for immune sequencing data (dated by TCRdb to the mid-2010s). For context, the study as a whole: The recorded disease courses included relapsing-remitting, secondary progressive and progressive-relapsing multiple sclerosis, and some patients had no subtype annotation. A subset of samples was prepared in parallel using single-end sample barcoding, then pooled and co-amplified after Illumina adapter ligation. The patient repertoires were set against approximately 10 previously published healthy control repertoires from donors whose ages ranged from roughly 6 to 27 years. The full study reports these points: The control group was slightly older than the multiple sclerosis patient group. Significantly lower normalized Chao1 diversity was found in multiple sclerosis patients than in controls, suggesting substantial peripheral T-cell clonal expansion. Direct clustering with F measure showed strong co-clustering of samples prepared in the same batch, prompting a batch-effect correction. Patients showed significantly higher frequencies than controls for a few TRBV segments, among them TRBV5-6, TRBV5-1 and TRBV20-1.

To demonstrate the VDJtools post-analysis software, TCR beta repertoires were profiled from the peripheral blood of 13 young patients with multiple sclerosis. The multiple sclerosis patients were children and adolescents between roughly 6 and 17 years of age. Receptors were amplified or captured by PCR. The data were produced on an Illumina HiSeq 2500. To reduce PCR and sequencing biases, unique molecular identifiers were incorporated into the TCR beta cDNA libraries. Some 500,000 cDNA molecules were obtained for every 1 to 10 million input T cells, so each molecule roughly corresponded to one T cell. The same protocol used for the earlier healthy control dataset was applied to prepare and sequence the patient libraries. Samples belonging to the same batch were prepared together, multiplexed and sequenced on a shared HiSeq lane. Per the original workflow: MIGEC handled the raw barcoded reads, throwing out single-read molecular identifier groups before consensus assembly and CDR3 extraction. Clonotype tables were post-analysed with VDJtools, and diversity was normalized by down-sampling all datasets to the smallest sample size. In repertoire overlap clustering, CDR3 amino acid sequences, but not nucleotide sequences, were matched to correct batch-related cross-sample contamination. Clones were called with MiXCR by TCRdb after fastp trimmed the public reads at Q25, and only in-frame beta chains were retained. Every distinct CDR3 protein forms one entry, paired with its most common genes and DNA. The V and J calls come from TCRdb's annotation, not from the publication. Within this sample are 430,000 or so distinct CDR3 sequences, with approximately 39% of them counted one time only. 6.5% to 8% of the sample is in the top ten clones.

There are 12 amino acids in the CDR3, from cysteine to phenylalanine inclusive. The sequence is cut down to CDR3 DNA, 36 bases in frame from base 1. CDR1 and CDR2, per the germline V gene, are MNHEY and SVGAGI. The V end loses 8 bases and the J end loses 6 bases, and a stretch of 13 bases separates them. This clonotype appeared a few times. The antigen this receptor binds is unknown. Base-call qualities are not available, and no considerably larger clone is one nucleotide away. This clonotype was sampled from a girl under 10 years old with multiple sclerosis. The sample taken for sequencing was blood. This receptor chain uses TRBV6-5 and TRBJ1-1; possibly the D gene is TRBD1, per 5 matching bases. In nucleotide form, the sequence is TGTGCCAGCCAAAGCAGGGTCCCTGAAGCTTTCTTT. This translates into CASQSRVPEAFF.